This TCR beta chain is drawn from a study of CD8 T cells in ankylosing spondylitis. This CDR3 is built from 16 residues. V trimming: 3 bases; J trimming: 5 bases; junction bases outside the gene matches: 11. Study results and limitations: Clones tied to disease were said to be significantly enriched in matched ankylosing spondylitis synovial fluid. There was a TCR beta motif, made of eight highly homologous variants, that appeared characteristic of ankylosing spondylitis blood.

This clonotype was detected only a few times. Its antigen is undetermined. TCRdb reprocessed the 5' RACE reads with MiXCR, giving one entry per CDR3 protein. The table records 150,000 to 200,000 distinct CDR3 sequences, 10% to 15% of them present only once. This TCR derives from a female donor with ankylosing spondylitis or in good health (not recorded which). The chain employs TRBV12-3 or TRBV12-4 and TRBJ2-5; 8 bases agree with TRBD2. The sample was blood, either unsorted or a sorted T cell fraction (not recorded which). Here the CDR3 DNA reads TGTGCCAGCAGTTTCGAGGGGACTAGTCGTTCGGAGACCCAGTACTTC. Translating gives CASSFEGTSRSETQYF.